The clone carrying this T cell receptor (beta chain) has a count of ten or more. The source of the sample is a study of read filtering for tumor transcriptome and immune sequencing. Looking at the study overall: Among patients, under 20 were male and approximately 15 female, aged roughly 40 to 90 (mean about 70). RNA-seq yielded only roughly 80 to 1,400 TCR reads, IR-seq about 4 to 10.27 million.

The CDR3 consists of 15 residues. J was trimmed by 6 bases and V by 4 bases; bases with no gene match: 9. Germline assignment: CDR1 MGHRA and CDR2 YSYEKL. From roughly 0.4 ug of RNA, a library with molecular barcoded alpha/delta and beta/gamma adaptors was made. TCRdb re-derived calls from the reads in MiXCR, one entry per CDR3 protein. The sample contains under 150,000 distinct CDR3 sequences, around 14% of which appear only once. Sample: a population of CD138-negative cells sorted from bone marrow. This chain connects TRBV4-1 to TRBJ1-2; 9 bases match TRBD1. The clonotype comes from a donor aged 40 or older with multiple myeloma. CDR3 nucleotide sequence: TGCGCCAGCAGCCCTCGCAACAGGGGGCTTCATGGCTACACCTTC. This encodes CASSPRNRGLHGYTF.